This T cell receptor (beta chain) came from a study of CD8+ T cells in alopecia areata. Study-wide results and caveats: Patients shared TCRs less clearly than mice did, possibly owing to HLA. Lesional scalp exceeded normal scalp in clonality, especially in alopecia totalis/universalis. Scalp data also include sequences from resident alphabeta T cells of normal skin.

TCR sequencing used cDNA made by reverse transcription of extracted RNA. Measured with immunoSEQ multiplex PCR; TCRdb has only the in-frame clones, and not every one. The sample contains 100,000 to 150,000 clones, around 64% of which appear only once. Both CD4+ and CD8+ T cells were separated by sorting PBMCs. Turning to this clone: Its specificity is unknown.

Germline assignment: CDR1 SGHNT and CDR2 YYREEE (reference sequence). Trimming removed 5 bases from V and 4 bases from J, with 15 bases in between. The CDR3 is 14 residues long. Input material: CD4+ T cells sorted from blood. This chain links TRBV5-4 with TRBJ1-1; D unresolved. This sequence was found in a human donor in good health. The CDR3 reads CASRPSSRATEAFF. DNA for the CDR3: TGTGCCAGCAGGCCCTCCTCTCGGGCCACTGAAGCTTTCTTT. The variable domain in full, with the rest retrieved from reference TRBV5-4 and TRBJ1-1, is ETGVTQSPTHLIKTRGQQVTLRCSSQSGHNTVSWYQQALGQGPQFIFQYYREEENGRGNFPPRFSGLQFPNYSSELNVNALELDDSALYLCASRPSSRATEAFFGQGTRLTVV.